These 25 T cell receptor beta chains were all obtained from the same sample, sequenced in a study of blood T cell repertoires in COVID-19. TCRdb's table, derived via immunoSEQ multiplex PCR, lists solely in-frame clones and lacks some. Counted here are some 320,000 clones, approximately 90% occurring once; the ten biggest clones make up roughly 3.9%. Material for sequencing was PBMCs or T cells enriched from blood (not recorded which). The receptors derive from a woman aged 25 to 45 who had been exposed to COVID-19.

This chain joins TRBV27 and TRBJ1-5; the D is unclear. This CDR3 has 15 amino acids. Germline assignment: CDR1 MNHEY and CDR2 SMNVEV (reference sequence). V lost 7 bases and J 2 bases, leaving 15 bases between the germline ends. This CDR3 is CASTTFFGGNQPQHF. For the CDR3, the DNA is TGTGCCAGCACTACCTTCTTCGGTGGCAATCAGCCCCAGCATTTT.

This sequence joins TRBV7-3 and TRBJ1-6; perhaps TRBD1 as D (5 bases). CDR3 length: 15 amino acids. CDR1 SGHTA and CDR2 FQGTGA come from the germline V gene. The V gene lost 1 base and the J gene lost 10 bases, with 14 bases spanning the gap. The CDR3 DNA reads as TGTGCCAGCAGCTTAAGCAACAGGCCTGGATCACCCCTCCACTTT. It is translated as CASSLSNRPGSPLHF.

In this sample, this clone turned up once. This chain links TRBV9 with TRBJ2-7; no definite D call. V lost 0 bases, J lost 0 bases, and 7 bases lay in between. In germline, CDR1 is SGDLS, CDR2 YYNGEE. This CDR3 spans 14 amino acids. CDR3 bases: TGTGCCAGCAGCGTAGGCTCAGTCTCCTACGAGCAGTACTTC. Its translation: CASSVGSVSYEQYF.

This chain links TRBV5-1 with TRBJ1-1, with TRBD1 matching over 8 bases. With V trimmed by 5 bases and J by 10 bases, 7 bases remained unmatched. The CDR3 covers 12 residues. Looked up from germline, CDR1 is SGHRS and CDR2 is YFSETQ. CDR3 sequence reads: CASSSGGLLAFF. CDR3 DNA sequence: TGCGCCAGCAGTTCAGGGGGCTTGTTAGCTTTCTTT.

Details on this clone: Distinct nucleotide sequences in the sample also encode this CDR3. This chain connects TRBV7-9 to TRBJ1-2; 10 nucleotides match TRBD1. After removal of 5 bases from V and 2 bases from J, the junction contained 5 bases not matched to a gene. Germline CDR1 and CDR2: SEHNR and FQNEAQ (reference sequence). This CDR3 region has 15 residues. The CDR3 spells CASSPRTGGNYGYTF. Here the CDR3 DNA reads TGTGCCAGCAGCCCAAGGACAGGGGGGAACTATGGCTACACCTTC.

The chain couples TRBV2 to TRBJ2-7; 12 bases map to TRBD2. Per germline, CDR1 SNHLY and CDR2 FYNNEI. The trim removed 4 bases at V and 5 bases at J, leaving 6 bases unmatched. The CDR3 is 15 amino acids. The CDR3 DNA is TGTGCCAGCAGTGGGCGGACTAGCGGGGTAGACGAGCAGTACTTC. This encodes CASSGRTSGVDEQYF.

The V gene is TRBV30, the J gene TRBJ1-4, with D uncertain. The CDR3 totals 14 residues. V dropped 4 bases and J dropped 0 bases, with 9 bases sitting between them. Per germline, CDR1 GTSNPN and CDR2 SVGIG (reference sequence). DNA for the CDR3: TGTGCCTGGAAACAGTTCGCAACTAATGAAAAACTGTTTTTT. Translating it yields CAWKQFATNEKLFF.

The V call is TRBV5-6, the J call TRBJ1-3, with a weak D call TRBD1 (5 bases). V lost 3 bases, J lost 0 bases, and 13 bases lay in between. Germline V gene sequence: CDR1 SGHDT, CDR2 YYEEEE. CDR3 size: 16 residues. The CDR3 nucleotides are TGTGCCAGCAGCTGGGGGGGTCCCCTCTCTGGAAACACCATATATTTT. Translating it yields CASSWGGPLSGNTIYF.

V and J are TRBV10-3 and TRBJ1-1; D remains ambiguous. The CDR3 is 12 amino acids. Germline CDR1 reads ENHRY; CDR2 reads SYGVKD. Trimming stripped 8 bases from V and 1 base from J, with 8 bases between. In DNA form, the CDR3 reads TGTGCCATCGGAGAACAGAACACTGAAGCTTTCTTT. It encodes CAIGEQNTEAFF.

The CDR3 sequence is CASSRGQVSALRVSTEAFF. The CDR3 nucleotides read TGTGCCAGCAGCAGAGGACAGGTTAGCGCCCTCAGGGTGAGCACTGAAGCTTTCTTT. The chain combines TRBV5-4 with TRBJ1-1; 7 nucleotides match TRBD1. The germline gives CDR1 SGHNT, CDR2 YYREEE (reference sequence). V lost 4 bases and J lost 4; bases outside the gene matches: 22. The CDR3 spans 19 residues.

In nucleotides, the CDR3 is TGTGCCAGCAGCACCCGGGACAGGGGGGGCTACGAGCAGTACTTC. Its protein is CASSTRDRGGYEQYF. The rearrangement uses TRBV6-5 and TRBJ2-7, with TRBD1 identical over 11 bases. There are 15 residues in the CDR3. Germline values: CDR1 MNHEY, CDR2 SVGAGI. V was clipped by 6 bases and J by 3 bases; unmatched bases: 7.

This clone has more than one count but fewer than ten. The V call is TRBV2, the J call TRBJ1-5, with D possibly being TRBD1 (5 bases). The germline CDR1 and CDR2 sequences are SNHLY and FYNNEI. This CDR3 is built from 14 residues. Trimming shortened V by 0 bases and J by 7 bases, and 10 bases separated the two germline ends. The CDR3 DNA reads as TGTGCCAGCAGTGAAGCGTCAGGGTTACAGCCCCAGCATTTT. Amino acids: CASSEASGLQPQHF.

The chain couples TRBV4-1 to TRBJ2-1; TRBD2 matches 10 bases. The CDR3 contains 17 residues. In germline, CDR1 is MGHRA, CDR2 YSYEKL. V lost 0 bases, J lost 4 bases, and 6 bases stayed unmatched. The DNA of the CDR3 is TGCGCCAGCAGCCAAGATTCAGGACTAGCGGTTTACAATGAGCAGTTCTTC. It is translated as CASSQDSGLAVYNEQFF.

This chain links TRBV5-8 with TRBJ2-1, with D tentatively TRBD1 (6 bases). V gave up 1 base and J gave up 2 bases, with 10 bases separating them. Germline CDR1 reads SGHTS; CDR2 reads YDEGEE. The CDR3 contains 15 residues. In nucleotides, the CDR3 is TGTGCCAGCAGCTTGCGAGGGGGACCCTACAATGAGCAGTTCTTC. Translated, it gives CASSLRGGPYNEQFF.

The chain links TRBV4-1 to TRBJ2-7; 7 bases map to TRBD2. CDR3 length: 16 residues. The junction had 10 bases not matched to a gene; V was cut back by 1 base and J by 4 bases. Germline CDR1 and CDR2: MGHRA and YSYEKL. This chain's CDR3 is CASSQAPGGVGYEQYF. In nucleotides, the CDR3 is TGCGCCAGCAGCCAAGCGCCTGGGGGGGTAGGTTACGAGCAGTACTTC.

This CDR3 reads CASSEGTGEEEQYF. The DNA of the CDR3 is TGTGCCAGCAGTGAAGGGACAGGGGAGGAGGAGCAGTACTTC. The chain recombines TRBV6-1 with TRBJ2-7; 9 bases are a match to TRBD1. The CDR3 extends over 14 amino acids. The V segment lost 1 base and the J segment 7 bases; nucleotides outside the gene matches: 5. CDR1 MNHNS and CDR2 SASEGT come from the germline V gene.

On this clone itself: Other DNA sequences from this sample encode an identical CDR3 as well. This chain uses TRBV12-3 or TRBV12-4 with TRBJ2-7, with D maybe TRBD1 (6 bases). The CDR3 length is 13 residues. Trimming removed 8 bases from V and 3 bases from J, with 14 bases in between. CDR3 sequence reads: CASSPGQSYEQYF. CDR3 nucleotides: TGTGCCAGCTCCCCCGGACAGAGCTACGAGCAGTACTTC.

The rearrangement joins TRBV27 to TRBJ1-2; possibly TRBD1 for D (5 bases). The CDR3 is 14 amino acids. Looked up from germline, CDR1 is MNHEY and CDR2 is SMNVEV (reference sequence). The V and J ends lost 7 bases and 6 bases respectively, with 18 bases between them. CDR3 nucleotides: TGTGCCAGCACCACCGGGGGGGGAGCCGATGGCTACACCTTC. It encodes CASTTGGGADGYTF.

The CDR3 DNA reads as TGTGCCAGCAGTGCAGACAGTCACAACTATGGCTACACCTTC. Its protein is CASSADSHNYGYTF. The chain links TRBV25-1 to TRBJ1-2; perhaps TRBD1 as D (5 bases). V was clipped by 4 bases and J by 2 bases, with 11 bases between them. Germline V lookup: CDR1 MGHDK, CDR2 SYGVNS. There are 14 residues in the CDR3.

J is TRBJ1-2 and V is TRBV19; 10 nucleotides agree with TRBD1. The V and J ends lost 3 bases and 4 bases, in that order; junction bases with no gene match: 5. Germline assignment: CDR1 LNHDA and CDR2 SQIVND (reference sequence). The CDR3 has 15 amino acids. The DNA for the CDR3 is TGTGCCAGTAGTATCACGACAGGGGGCGCCTATGGCTACACCTTC. It is translated as CASSITTGGAYGYTF.

The gene calls are TRBV4-3 and TRBJ1-2, with unresolved D. The germline V gene has CDR1 LGHNA and CDR2 YSLEER. This CDR3 comprises 16 residues. The V gene lost 0 bases and the J gene lost 0 bases, with 11 bases spanning the gap. For the CDR3, the DNA is TGCGCCAGCAGCCAAGATTACAGACCCTCTAACTATGGCTACACCTTC. It encodes CASSQDYRPSNYGYTF.

Only a few counts were recorded for this clone. This chain connects TRBV5-4 to TRBJ2-7; D might be TRBD2 (7 bases). V gave up 4 bases and J gave up 2 bases, with 13 bases separating them. This CDR3 is built from 14 residues. CDR1 and CDR2 (germline): SGHNT, YYREEE (reference sequence). In DNA form, the CDR3 reads TGTGCCAGCAGCCCGAGGGGGGGCGCCTACGAGCAGTACTTC. The encoded protein is CASSPRGGAYEQYF.

This clone showed up just once. The V and J genes are TRBV5-1 and TRBJ1-2; D unresolved. There are 15 residues in the CDR3. Deletions cut 5 bases from V and 5 bases from J, with 19 bases between. CDR1 and CDR2 (germline): SGHRS, YFSETQ. CDR3 loop: CASSRIVLDTYGYTF. DNA for the CDR3: TGCGCCAGCAGTCGGATTGTTTTAGACACTTATGGCTACACCTTC.

The chain uses TRBV19 and TRBJ1-4, with D unresolved. The V gene's germline CDR1 is LNHDA and CDR2 SQIVND (reference sequence). V was clipped by 1 base and J by 10 bases, with 16 bases between them. This CDR3 region has 15 residues. CDR3 sequence: CASSIGAGPTGKLFF. The CDR3 bases are TGTGCCAGTAGTATAGGTGCCGGCCCTACGGGAAAACTGTTTTTT.

The chain joins TRBV19 to TRBJ2-3; D is possibly TRBD2 (6 bases). The germline V gene has CDR1 LNHDA and CDR2 SQIVND (reference sequence). This CDR3 spans 15 amino acids. V was cut by 4 bases and J by 0 bases, with 11 bases left in between. The CDR3 coding sequence is TGTGCCAGTAGTACCTATAGCGGTAGCACAGATACGCAGTATTTT. Translating it yields CASSTYSGSTDTQYF. The full variable domain, in which reference TRBV19 and TRBJ2-3 provide the parts outside the CDR3, is DGGITQSPKYLFRKEGQNVTLSCEQNLNHDAMYWYRQDPGQGLRLIYYSQIVNDFQKGDIAEGYSVSREKKESFPLTVTSAQKNPTAFYLCASSTYSGSTDTQYFGPGTRLTVL.